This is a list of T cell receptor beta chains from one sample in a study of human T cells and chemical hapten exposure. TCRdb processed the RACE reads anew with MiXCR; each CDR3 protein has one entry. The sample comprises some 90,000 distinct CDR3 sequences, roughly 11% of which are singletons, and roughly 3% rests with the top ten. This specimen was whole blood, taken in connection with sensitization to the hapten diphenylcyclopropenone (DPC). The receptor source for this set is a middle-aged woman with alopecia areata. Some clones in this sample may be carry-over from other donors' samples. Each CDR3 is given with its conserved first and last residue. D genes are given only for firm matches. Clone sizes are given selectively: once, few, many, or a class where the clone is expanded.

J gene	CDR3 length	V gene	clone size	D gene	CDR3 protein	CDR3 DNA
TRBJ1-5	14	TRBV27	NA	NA	CASSGASWTQPQHF	TGTGCCAGCAGTGGGGCGTCGTGGACTCAGCCCCAGCATTTT
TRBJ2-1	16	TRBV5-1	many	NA	CASSLEPGLEGDEQFF	TGCGCCAGCAGCTTGGAACCGGGTCTCGAGGGGGATGAGCAGTTCTTC
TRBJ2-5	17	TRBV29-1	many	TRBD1	CSVEKGQGEMTSETQYF	TGCAGCGTTGAAAAGGGTCAGGGGGAGATGACCTCTGAGACCCAGTACTTC
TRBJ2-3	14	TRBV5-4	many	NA	CASSNRLRRDTQYF	TGTGCCAGCAGCAACCGACTGCGCAGGGATACGCAGTATTTT
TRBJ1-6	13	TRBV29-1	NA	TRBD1	CSVAPDRGSPLHF	TGCAGCGTTGCCCCGGACAGGGGATCACCCCTCCACTTT
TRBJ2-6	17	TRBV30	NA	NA	CAWIREEPSSGANVLTF	TGTGCCTGGATTAGGGAGGAGCCTTCCTCTGGGGCCAACGTCCTGACTTTC
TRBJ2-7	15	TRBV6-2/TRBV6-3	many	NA	CASSYSSGLTYEQYF	TGTGCCAGCAGTTACTCGTCGGGATTAACCTACGAGCAGTACTTC
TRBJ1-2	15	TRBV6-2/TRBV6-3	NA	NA	CASSPPRAVNYGYSF	TGTGCCAGCAGCCCCCCCCGGGCCGTCAACTATGGCTACTCCTTC
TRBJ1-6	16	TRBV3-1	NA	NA	CASSHSSLTDNSPLHF	TGTGCCAGCAGCCACTCTTCACTGACTGATAATTCACCCCTCCACTTT
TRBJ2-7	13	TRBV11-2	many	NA	CASSAGQFYEQYF	TGTGCCAGCAGCGCGGGACAGTTCTACGAGCAGTACTTC
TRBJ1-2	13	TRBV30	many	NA	CAWSGSGWGGYTF	TGTGCCTGGAGTGGCTCAGGGTGGGGTGGCTACACCTTC
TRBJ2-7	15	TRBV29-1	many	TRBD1	CSVVSTGTGRGEQYF	TGCAGCGTTGTCTCAACCGGGACAGGGAGGGGCGAGCAGTACTTC
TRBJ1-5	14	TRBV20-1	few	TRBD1	CSAREPTGHQPQHF	TGCAGTGCTAGAGAACCGACAGGGCATCAGCCCCAGCATTTT
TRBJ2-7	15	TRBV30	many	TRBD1	CAWSWEGTARYEQYF	TGTGCCTGGAGTTGGGAAGGGACAGCCCGTTACGAGCAGTACTTC
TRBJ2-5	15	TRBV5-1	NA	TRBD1	CASSTPQGAGETQYF	TGCGCCAGCAGCACCCCGCAGGGGGCGGGGGAGACCCAGTACTTC
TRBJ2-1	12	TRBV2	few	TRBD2	CASNPGGNEQFF	TGTGCCAGCAACCCGGGAGGGAATGAGCAGTTCTTC
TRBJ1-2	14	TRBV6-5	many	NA	CASSYSTPTTGYTF	TGTGCCAGCAGTTACTCGACACCGACGACTGGCTACACCTTC
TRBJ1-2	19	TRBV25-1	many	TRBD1	CATEKIDRDSQKANYGYTF	TGTGCCACCGAAAAAATAGACCGGGACAGCCAAAAAGCTAACTATGGCTACACCTTC
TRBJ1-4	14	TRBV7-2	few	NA	CASSQGDYNEKLFF	TGTGCCAGCAGCCAAGGAGACTATAATGAAAAACTGTTTTTT
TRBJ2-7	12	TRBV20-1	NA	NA	CSNRAGTYEQYF	TGCAGTAATAGGGCCGGGACTTACGAGCAGTACTTC
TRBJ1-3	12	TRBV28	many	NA	CASINSGNTIYF	TGTGCCAGCATCAACTCTGGAAACACCATATATTTT
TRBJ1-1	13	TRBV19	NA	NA	CASSVEVNTEAFF	TGTGCCAGTAGTGTAGAGGTTAACACTGAAGCTTTCTTT
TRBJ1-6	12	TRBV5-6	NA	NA	CASSLGGRSLHF	TGTGCCAGCAGCTTGGGGGGCCGATCCCTCCACTTT
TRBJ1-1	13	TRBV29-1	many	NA	CSVEAGWNTEAFF	TGCAGCGTTGAGGCCGGGTGGAACACTGAAGCTTTCTTT
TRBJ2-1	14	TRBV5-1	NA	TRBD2	CASSVLAESNEQFF	TGCGCCAGCAGCGTCCTAGCGGAATCCAATGAGCAGTTCTTC
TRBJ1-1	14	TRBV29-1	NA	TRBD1	CSVGHPGGFTEAFF	TGCAGCGTAGGTCACCCAGGGGGCTTCACTGAAGCTTTCTTT
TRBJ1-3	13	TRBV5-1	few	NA	CASSLTSENTIYF	TGCGCCAGCAGCTTGACCAGTGAAAACACCATATATTTT
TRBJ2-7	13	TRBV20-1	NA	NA	CRVSTGLGYEQYF	TGCAGAGTCTCGACAGGTCTAGGCTACGAGCAGTACTTC
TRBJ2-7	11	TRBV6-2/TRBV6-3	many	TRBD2	CAIRGGYEQYF	TGTGCCATCCGCGGGGGCTACGAGCAGTACTTC
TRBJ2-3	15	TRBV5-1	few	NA	CASSLARHSTDTQYF	TGCGCCAGCAGCTTGGCTAGACATAGCACAGATACGCAGTATTTT
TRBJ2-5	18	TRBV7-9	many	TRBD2	CASSLAMSGLAGIKTQYF	TGTGCCAGCAGCTTAGCTATGTCCGGACTAGCGGGAATCAAGACCCAGTACTTC
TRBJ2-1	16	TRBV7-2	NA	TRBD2	CASSYRTSGIWNEQFF	TGTGCCAGCAGCTATCGGACTAGCGGGATATGGAATGAGCAGTTCTTC
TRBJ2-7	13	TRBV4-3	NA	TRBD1	CASSRDREYEQYF	TGCGCCAGCAGCCGGGACAGGGAATATGAGCAGTACTTC
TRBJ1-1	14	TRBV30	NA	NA	CAWNPGRVNTEAFF	TGTGCCTGGAACCCGGGACGGGTCAACACTGAAGCTTTCTTT
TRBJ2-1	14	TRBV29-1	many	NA	CSVELHFSYNEQFF	TGCAGCGTTGAATTACACTTCTCCTACAATGAGCAGTTCTTC
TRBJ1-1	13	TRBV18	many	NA	CASPSSLDTEAFF	TGTGCCAGCCCATCCTCCCTGGACACTGAAGCTTTCTTT
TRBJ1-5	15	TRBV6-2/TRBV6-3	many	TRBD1	CASSYLDRGLQPQHF	TGTGCCAGCAGTTACCTTGACAGGGGGCTTCAGCCCCAGCATTTT
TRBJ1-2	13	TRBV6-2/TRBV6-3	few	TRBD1	CASSAGTGDGYTF	TGTGCCAGCAGTGCCGGGACAGGGGATGGCTACACCTTC
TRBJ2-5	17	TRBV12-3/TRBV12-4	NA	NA	CASSQAQGSGEQETQYF	TGTGCCAGCAGCCAGGCCCAGGGGAGCGGCGAGCAAGAGACCCAGTACTTC
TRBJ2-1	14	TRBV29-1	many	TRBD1	CSVNRGAAYNEQFF	TGCAGCGTGAACAGGGGAGCGGCCTACAATGAGCAGTTCTTC
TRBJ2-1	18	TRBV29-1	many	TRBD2	CSVEDRASGGGAYNEQFF	TGCAGCGTTGAAGATCGGGCTAGCGGGGGAGGGGCCTACAATGAGCAGTTCTTC
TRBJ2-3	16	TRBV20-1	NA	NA	CSALRGANRITDTQYF	TGCAGTGCTCTCAGGGGGGCAAACCGAATCACAGATACGCAGTATTTT
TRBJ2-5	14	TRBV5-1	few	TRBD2	CASAGGGTQETQYF	TGCGCCAGCGCGGGGGGCGGGACTCAAGAGACCCAGTACTTC
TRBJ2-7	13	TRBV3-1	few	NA	CASSQLTGYEQYF	TGTGCCAGCAGCCAGTTGACGGGTTACGAGCAGTACTTC
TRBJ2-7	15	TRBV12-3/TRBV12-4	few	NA	CASSSSNRFTYEQYF	TGTGCCAGCAGTTCCTCTAACAGGTTTACCTACGAGCAGTACTTC
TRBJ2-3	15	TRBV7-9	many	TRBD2	CASSLSSGAPDTQYF	TGTGCCAGCAGTCTCTCTAGCGGGGCCCCAGATACGCAGTATTTT
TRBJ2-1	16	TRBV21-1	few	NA	CASSVLADPGFNEQFF	TGTGCCAGCAGCGTCCTAGCGGATCCTGGGTTCAATGAGCAGTTCTTC
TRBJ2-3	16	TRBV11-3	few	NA	CASSYRGSVGTDTQYF	TGTGCCAGCAGCTACCGCGGCTCCGTGGGTACAGATACGCAGTATTTT
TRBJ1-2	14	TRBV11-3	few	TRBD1	CASSQGQTNDGYTF	TGTGCCAGCAGCCAGGGACAGACCAACGATGGCTACACCTTC